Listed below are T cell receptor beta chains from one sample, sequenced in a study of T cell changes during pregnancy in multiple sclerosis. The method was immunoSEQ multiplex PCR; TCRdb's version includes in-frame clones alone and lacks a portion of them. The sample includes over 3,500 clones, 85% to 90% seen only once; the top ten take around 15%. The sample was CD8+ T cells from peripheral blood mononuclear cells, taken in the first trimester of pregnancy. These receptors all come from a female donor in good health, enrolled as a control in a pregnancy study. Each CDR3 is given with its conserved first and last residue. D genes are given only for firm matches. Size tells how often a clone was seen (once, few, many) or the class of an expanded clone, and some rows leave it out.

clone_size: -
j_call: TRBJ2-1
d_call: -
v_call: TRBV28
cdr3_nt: TGTGCCAGCAGTTTCTTCTCCCAGAATATCTACAATGAGCAGTTCTTC
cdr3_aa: CASSFFSQNIYNEQFF

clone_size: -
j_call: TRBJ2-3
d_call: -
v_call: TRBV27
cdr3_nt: TGTGCCAGCAGTTTGGGGGCTAGCACAGATACGCAGTATTTT
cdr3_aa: CASSLGASTDTQYF

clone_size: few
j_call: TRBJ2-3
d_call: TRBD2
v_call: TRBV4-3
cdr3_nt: TGCGCCAGCAGCCAAGATCTAGCGGGGGGGCTTTTATCCGATACGCAGTATTTT
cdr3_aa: CASSQDLAGGLLSDTQYF

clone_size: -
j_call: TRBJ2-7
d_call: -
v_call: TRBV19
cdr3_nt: TGTGCCAGTAGTATTGTAGTGAACGGCGAGCAGTACTTC
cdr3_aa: CASSIVVNGEQYF

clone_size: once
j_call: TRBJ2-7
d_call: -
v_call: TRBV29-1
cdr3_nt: TGCAGCGTGCTAGCCTACGAGCAGTACTTC
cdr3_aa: CSVLAYEQYF

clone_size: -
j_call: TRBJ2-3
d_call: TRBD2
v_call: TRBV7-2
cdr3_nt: TGTGCCAGCAGCTTAGTCCCTAGCGGGGGCACAGATACGCAGTATTTT
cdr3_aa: CASSLVPSGGTDTQYF

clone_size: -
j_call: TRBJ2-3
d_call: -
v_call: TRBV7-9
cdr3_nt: TGTGCCAGCAGCTCCCCCCAGGACGAGGGTGATACGCAGTATTTT
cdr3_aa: CASSSPQDEGDTQYF

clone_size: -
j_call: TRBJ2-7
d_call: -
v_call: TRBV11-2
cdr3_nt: TGTGCCAGCAGCTTATCGGGTCTCTACGAGCAGTACTTC
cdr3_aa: CASSLSGLYEQYF

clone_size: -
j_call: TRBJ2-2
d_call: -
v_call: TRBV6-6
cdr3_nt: TGTGCCAGCAGTTCGGACAGAGTCACCGGGGAGCTGTTTTTT
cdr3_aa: CASSSDRVTGELFF

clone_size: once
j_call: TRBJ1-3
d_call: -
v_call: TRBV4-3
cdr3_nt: TGCGCCAGCAGCCGGAATACAGGGACCGGAAACACCATATATTTT
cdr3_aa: CASSRNTGTGNTIYF

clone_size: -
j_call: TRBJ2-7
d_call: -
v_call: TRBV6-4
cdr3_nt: TGTATGCCGGACATCTTCGACGAGCAGTACTTC
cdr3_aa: CMPDIFDEQYF

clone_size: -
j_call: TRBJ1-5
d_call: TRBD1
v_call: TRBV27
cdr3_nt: TGTGCCAGCAGCTGGGACAGATCTGGGCAGCCCCAGCATTTT
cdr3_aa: CASSWDRSGQPQHF

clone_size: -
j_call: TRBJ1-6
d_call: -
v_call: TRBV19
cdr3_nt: TGTGCCAGTAGTATCAGGGACACAGGACCCCTCCACTTT
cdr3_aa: CASSIRDTGPLHF

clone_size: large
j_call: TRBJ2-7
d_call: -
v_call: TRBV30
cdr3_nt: TGTGCCTGGAGGGCGTGGAGGGACCTTAGCTCGAGCTACGAGCAGTACTTC
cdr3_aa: CAWRAWRDLSSSYEQYF

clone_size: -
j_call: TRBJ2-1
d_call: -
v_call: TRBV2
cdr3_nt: TGTGCCAGCAGTGAAATTAGCTCCTACAATGAGCAGTTCTTC
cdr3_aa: CASSEISSYNEQFF

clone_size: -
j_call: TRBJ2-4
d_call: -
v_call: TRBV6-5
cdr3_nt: TGTGCCAGCAGTTACTCGAAGCCTGCCGTTGGCATTCAGTACTTC
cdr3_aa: CASSYSKPAVGIQYF

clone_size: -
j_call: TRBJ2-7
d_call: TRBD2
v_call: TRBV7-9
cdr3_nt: TGTGCCAGCAGCTCCCTGACGGGACTAGGGACCGAGCAGTACTTC
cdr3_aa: CASSSLTGLGTEQYF

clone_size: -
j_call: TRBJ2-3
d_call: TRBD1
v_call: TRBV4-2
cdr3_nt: TGTGCCAGCAGCCAATCGACAGGGGGGCCAGATACGCAGTATTTT
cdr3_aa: CASSQSTGGPDTQYF

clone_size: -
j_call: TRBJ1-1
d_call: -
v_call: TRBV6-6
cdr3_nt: TGTGCCAGCAGTTACTCGGCGGTGAACACTGAAGCTTTCTTT
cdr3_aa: CASSYSAVNTEAFF

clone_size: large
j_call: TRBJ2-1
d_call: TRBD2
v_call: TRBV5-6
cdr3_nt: TGTGCCAGCAGCTTGCTAGCGGGAGTATTCAATGAGCAGTTCTTC
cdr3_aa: CASSLLAGVFNEQFF

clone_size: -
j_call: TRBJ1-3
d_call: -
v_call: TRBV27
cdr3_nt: TGTGCCAGCAGTTTGAGTTGCCGGGTAAGCTCTGGAAACACCATATATTTT
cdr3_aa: CASSLSCRVSSGNTIYF

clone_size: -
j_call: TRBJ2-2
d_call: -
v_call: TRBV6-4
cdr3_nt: TGTGCCAGCAGTGACAGGTCGGGCACCGGGGAGCTGTTTTTT
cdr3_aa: CASSDRSGTGELFF

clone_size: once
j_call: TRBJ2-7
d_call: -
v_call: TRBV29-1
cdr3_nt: TGCAGCGTCTGCCACAGGTTACTTGTCTACGAGCAGTACTTC
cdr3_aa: CSVCHRLLVYEQYF

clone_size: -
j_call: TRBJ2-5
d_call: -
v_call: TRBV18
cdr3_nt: TGTGCCAGCTCACCACAACCAGGGGAGACCCAGTACTTC
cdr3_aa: CASSPQPGETQYF

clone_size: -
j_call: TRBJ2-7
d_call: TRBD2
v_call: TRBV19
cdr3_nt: TGTGCCAGTAGAAGCAGTAGGGCGGGAGAGAACGAGCAGTACTTC
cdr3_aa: CASRSSRAGENEQYF

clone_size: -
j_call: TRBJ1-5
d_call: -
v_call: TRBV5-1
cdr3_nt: TGCGCCAGCAGCTTGGGCCAGGGAGGGCAGCCCCAGCATTTT
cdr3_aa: CASSLGQGGQPQHF

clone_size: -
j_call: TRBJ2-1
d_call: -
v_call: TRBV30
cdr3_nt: TGTGCCTGGAGTGGGGACAGAGGAGGGGCGGGGTCCTACAATGAGCAGTTCTTC
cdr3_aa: CAWSGDRGGAGSYNEQFF

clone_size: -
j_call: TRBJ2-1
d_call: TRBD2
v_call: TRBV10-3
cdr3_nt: TGTGCCATCAGTGAAAGGGACTCTGCGGGGGATGAGCAGTTCTTC
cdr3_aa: CAISERDSAGDEQFF

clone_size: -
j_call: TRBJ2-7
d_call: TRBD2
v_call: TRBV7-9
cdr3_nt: TGTGCCAGCAGCTTAGATAGCGGGAGATGGGAGCAGTACTTC
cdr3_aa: CASSLDSGRWEQYF

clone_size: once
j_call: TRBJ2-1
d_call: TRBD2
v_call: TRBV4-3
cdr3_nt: TGCGCCAGCAGCCAAGATACTAGCGGGGGGGCGCCCTACAATGAGCAGTTCTTC
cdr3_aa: CASSQDTSGGAPYNEQFF

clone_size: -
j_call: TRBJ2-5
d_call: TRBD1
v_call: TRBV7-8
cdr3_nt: TGTGCCAGCAGCCCCACAGGGGGGGAGACCCAGTACTTC
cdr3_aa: CASSPTGGETQYF

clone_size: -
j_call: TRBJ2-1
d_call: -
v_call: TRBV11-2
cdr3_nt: TGTGCCAGCAGCTTTGCGGGGGCCCCCGGGGGAGGATACAATGAGCAGTTCTTC
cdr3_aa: CASSFAGAPGGGYNEQFF

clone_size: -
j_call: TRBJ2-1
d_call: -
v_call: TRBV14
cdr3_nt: TGTGCCAGCAGCCAAGATCAAACGGGGAGTGAGCAGTTCTTC
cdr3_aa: CASSQDQTGSEQFF

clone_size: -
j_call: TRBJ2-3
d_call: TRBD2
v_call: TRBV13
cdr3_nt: TGTGCCAGCAGGGGGACTAGCGGGGGGGCGACAGATACGCAGTATTTT
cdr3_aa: CASRGTSGGATDTQYF

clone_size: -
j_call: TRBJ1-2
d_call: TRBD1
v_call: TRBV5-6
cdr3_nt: TGTGCCAGCAGTTCTGACAGGGGGCTCGGCTACACCTTC
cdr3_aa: CASSSDRGLGYTF

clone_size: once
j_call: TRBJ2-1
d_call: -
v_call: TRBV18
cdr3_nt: TGTGCCAGCTCACCCGGAACGGGGTATGAGCAGTTCTTC
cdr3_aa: CASSPGTGYEQFF

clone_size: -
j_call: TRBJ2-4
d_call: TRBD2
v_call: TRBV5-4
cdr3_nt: TGTGCCAGCAGCTTTAGTAGCGGGGGGGCCAAAAACATTCAGTACTTC
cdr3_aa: CASSFSSGGAKNIQYF

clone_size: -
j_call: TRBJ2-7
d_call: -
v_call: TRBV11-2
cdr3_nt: TGTGCCAGCAGCTTACCGGGACTGGGGGCCTACGAGCAGTACTTC
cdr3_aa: CASSLPGLGAYEQYF

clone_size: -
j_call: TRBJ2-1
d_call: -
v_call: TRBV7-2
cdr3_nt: TGTGCCAGCTCATTACCCCAGACTTACAATGAGCAGTTCTTC
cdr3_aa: CASSLPQTYNEQFF

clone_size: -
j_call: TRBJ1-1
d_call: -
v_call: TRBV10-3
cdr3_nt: TGTGCCATCGAATCAGGCCCGAACACTGAAGCTTTCTTT
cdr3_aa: CAIESGPNTEAFF

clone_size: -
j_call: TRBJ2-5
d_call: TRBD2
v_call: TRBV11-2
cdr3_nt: TGTGCCAGCAGCTTAGAAATAGCGGGAGGAGAGACCCAGTACTTC
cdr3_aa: CASSLEIAGGETQYF

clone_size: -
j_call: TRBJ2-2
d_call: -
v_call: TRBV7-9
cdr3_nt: TGTGCCAGCAGCTTAGCGCTAGGTAGCGGAGGTGAGGAGCTGTTTTTT
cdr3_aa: CASSLALGSGGEELFF

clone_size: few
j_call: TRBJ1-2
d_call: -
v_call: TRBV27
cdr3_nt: TGTGCCAGCAGTCCCCGAGGGACAAACTATGGCTACACCTTC
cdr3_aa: CASSPRGTNYGYTF

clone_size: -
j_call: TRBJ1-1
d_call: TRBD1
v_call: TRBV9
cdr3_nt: TGTGCCAGCAGCGTAGCGAGGGGGCCCAACACTGAAGCTTTCTTT
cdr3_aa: CASSVARGPNTEAFF

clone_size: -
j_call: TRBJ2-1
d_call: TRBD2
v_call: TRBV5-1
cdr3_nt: TGCGCCAGCAGTAAGACCTTGCGGGAGGGGAACAATGAGCAGTTCTTC
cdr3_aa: CASSKTLREGNNEQFF

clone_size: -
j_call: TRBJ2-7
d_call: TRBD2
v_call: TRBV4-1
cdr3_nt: TGCGCCAGCAGCCCCCTCACCAGCGGGACCTACGAGCAGTACTTC
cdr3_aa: CASSPLTSGTYEQYF